This entry concerns a single TCR beta chain. Its target is unknown. This CDR3 has 12 residues. Germline CDR1 SQVTM, CDR2 ANQGSEA. Trimming cost V 4 bases and J 5 bases, with 12 bases left between them. Combining a sample-barcoded 5' primer with a J-beta primer mix, a second PCR ran for roughly 6 to 12 cycles. TCRdb independently ran MiXCR on the 5' RACE reads; one entry per CDR3 protein. The table has under 1,100,000 distinct CDR3 sequences, almost 25% seen once. The sample comes from a study of blood T cells in healthy people across ages. Study as a whole: Using template switching, researchers captured about one barcoded beta molecule for each two T cells. The study, taken as a whole, reports: While age rose, TCR beta diversity per million T cells dropped in a roughly linear way.

Another study also made use of these data, one on T cells of mothers and their children.

The chain combines TRBV29-1 with TRBJ2-7; D perhaps matches TRBD1 (6 bases). The source material was blood. The TCR originated in a girl aged 2 to 9 in good health. This chain's CDR3 is CSVAGYRDEQYF. CDR3 DNA: TGCAGCGTTGCTGGATACAGGGACGAGCAGTACTTC.